Listed below are T cell receptor beta chains from one sample, sequenced in a study of PD-1 blockade in classical Hodgkin lymphoma. The table came from immunoSEQ multiplex PCR; TCRdb's copy has only in-frame clones and leaves some out. The table includes around 31,000 clones, around 90% detected once. The sample consisted of CD4+ T cells from blood. The receptors come from a human donor with classical Hodgkin lymphoma. CDR3s include the opening cysteine and the closing phenylalanine or tryptophan. The order of the fields is D gene, V gene, clone size, J gene, CDR3 DNA, CDR3 protein. D genes are given only for firm matches. A clone size is listed for some rows: how often the clone was seen (once, few, many), or a class if it is expanded.

D: NA; V: TRBV27; size: NA; J: TRBJ2-1; DNA: TGTGCCAGCATAGGACCAAACTACAATGAGCAGTTCTTC; CDR3: CASIGPNYNEQFF
D: TRBD1; V: TRBV27; size: NA; J: TRBJ2-7; DNA: TGTGCCAGCAGTTTGGACAGGGGAAGGGCGACCGAGCAGTACTTC; CDR3: CASSLDRGRATEQYF
D: TRBD2; V: TRBV11-2; size: NA; J: TRBJ2-3; DNA: TGTGCCAGCAGCTTAACCCGACTAGCGGGGATCACAGATACGCAGTATTTT; CDR3: CASSLTRLAGITDTQYF
D: NA; V: TRBV7-8; size: NA; J: TRBJ2-5; DNA: TGTGCCAGCAGCCAAGGGGGCGGGGGAGAGACCCAGTACTTC; CDR3: CASSQGGGGETQYF
D: TRBD1; V: TRBV5-6; size: once; J: TRBJ1-2; DNA: TGTGCCAGCAGCAGGGGACAGTTTAACTATGGCTACACCTTC; CDR3: CASSRGQFNYGYTF
D: TRBD1; V: TRBV2; size: NA; J: TRBJ1-4; DNA: TGTGCCAGCAGTGAGCTCAGGGGGCTTGGGGAAAAACTGTTTTTT; CDR3: CASSELRGLGEKLFF
D: NA; V: TRBV28; size: NA; J: TRBJ1-1; DNA: TGTGCCAGCAACTCCCGACGGGACACTGAAGCTTTCTTT; CDR3: CASNSRRDTEAFF
D: NA; V: TRBV27; size: NA; J: TRBJ2-3; DNA: TGTGCCAGCAGTTTATTCGGCGGAAGGGGGGAAGATACGCAGTATTTT; CDR3: CASSLFGGRGEDTQYF
D: NA; V: TRBV18; size: NA; J: TRBJ1-2; DNA: TGTGCCAGCTCCAACCAGGACACGAACTATGGCTACACCTTC; CDR3: CASSNQDTNYGYTF
D: TRBD2; V: TRBV29-1; size: NA; J: TRBJ2-7; DNA: TGCAGCGGGGGACTAGCGGGAGGATACGAGCAGTACTTC; CDR3: CSGGLAGGYEQYF
D: TRBD1; V: TRBV2; size: once; J: TRBJ1-5; DNA: TGTGCCAGCAGTAAACAGGGGGGGAATCAGCCCCAGCATTTT; CDR3: CASSKQGGNQPQHF
D: NA; V: TRBV6-6; size: NA; J: TRBJ2-1; DNA: TGTGCCAGCAGGAGCAGCGGGTTTTACGATGAGCAGTTCTTC; CDR3: CASRSSGFYDEQFF
D: NA; V: TRBV14; size: NA; J: TRBJ2-1; DNA: TGTGCCAGCAGCCCAGGGCCACGGAGGGGTAGTAGCTCCTACAATGAGCAGTTCTTC; CDR3: CASSPGPRRGSSSYNEQFF
D: TRBD2; V: TRBV6-5; size: NA; J: TRBJ2-7; DNA: TGTGCCAGCAATCCCCCGGGAGGACAACGCTACGAGCAGTACTTC; CDR3: CASNPPGGQRYEQYF
D: NA; V: TRBV6-5; size: NA; J: TRBJ2-7; DNA: TGTGCCAGCAGCCATACCGGGACTGCATCCTACGAGCAGTACTTC; CDR3: CASSHTGTASYEQYF
D: NA; V: TRBV11-3; size: NA; J: TRBJ2-1; DNA: TGTGCCAGCAGCTCATACAGAGGTGAGCAGTTCTTC; CDR3: CASSSYRGEQFF
D: TRBD1; V: TRBV18; size: NA; J: TRBJ2-2; DNA: TGTGCCAGCTCATCCCGGGACAGTCCCAACGGGGAGCTGTTTTTT; CDR3: CASSSRDSPNGELFF
D: NA; V: TRBV6-5; size: NA; J: TRBJ1-6; DNA: TGTGCCCACTCTTTGAACGAGGGGTCACCCCTCCACTTT; CDR3: CAHSLNEGSPLHF
D: NA; V: TRBV2; size: NA; J: TRBJ2-7; DNA: TGTGCCAGCAGTGAGGGAGAGACCTACGAGCAGTACTTC; CDR3: CASSEGETYEQYF
D: NA; V: TRBV6-6; size: NA; J: TRBJ2-2; DNA: TGTGCCAGCAGTTACGGTGCGGGAAGGGACACCGGGGAGCTGTTTTTT; CDR3: CASSYGAGRDTGELFF
D: TRBD1; V: TRBV4-1; size: few; J: TRBJ1-2; DNA: TGCGCCAGCAGCCCGCGGGACAGGGGTCTCCATGGCTACACCTTC; CDR3: CASSPRDRGLHGYTF
D: NA; V: TRBV19; size: once; J: TRBJ2-5; DNA: TGTGCCAGTACCCCGGGACAAGTACTCCAAGAGACCCAGTACTTC; CDR3: CASTPGQVLQETQYF
D: NA; V: TRBV19; size: NA; J: TRBJ2-3; DNA: TGTGCCAGTAGTATTGGAGGGCACACAGATACGCAGTATTTT; CDR3: CASSIGGHTDTQYF
D: NA; V: TRBV7-2; size: NA; J: TRBJ2-7; DNA: TGTGCCAGCAGCCGAAACTACGAGCAGTACTTC; CDR3: CASSRNYEQYF
D: TRBD2; V: TRBV2; size: NA; J: TRBJ2-3; DNA: TGTGCCCTGGGTTCGCGGGAGGGTAAGGATACGCAGTATTTT; CDR3: CALGSREGKDTQYF
D: NA; V: TRBV11-2; size: NA; J: TRBJ2-5; DNA: TGTGCCAGCAGCTTAGATGCCCCTCAAGAGACCCAGTACTTC; CDR3: CASSLDAPQETQYF
D: TRBD2; V: TRBV7-3; size: NA; J: TRBJ2-1; DNA: TGTGCCAGCAGCTTGGCGGGAGGGCCCTACAATGAGCAGTTCTTC; CDR3: CASSLAGGPYNEQFF
D: TRBD1; V: TRBV28; size: NA; J: TRBJ1-5; DNA: TGTGCCAGCAGCTCTTCCCCCGGGACAGATAGCAATCAGCCCCAGCATTTT; CDR3: CASSSSPGTDSNQPQHF
D: TRBD2; V: TRBV6-1; size: NA; J: TRBJ2-1; DNA: TGTGCCAGCAGTGCCGGGACTAGCGGGAGGGTTGAGCAGTTCTTC; CDR3: CASSAGTSGRVEQFF
D: NA; V: TRBV5-1; size: NA; J: TRBJ1-1; DNA: TGCGCCAGCAGCCCGGACGGTAACACTGAAGCTTTCTTT; CDR3: CASSPDGNTEAFF
D: NA; V: TRBV4-3; size: NA; J: TRBJ1-2; DNA: TGCGCCAGCAGCCAAGATGGGACCCTTTATGGCTACACCTTC; CDR3: CASSQDGTLYGYTF
D: NA; V: TRBV18; size: NA; J: TRBJ1-2; DNA: TGTGCCAGCTCACCCCAGTATGGCTACACCTTC; CDR3: CASSPQYGYTF
D: NA; V: TRBV11-3; size: once; J: TRBJ2-3; DNA: TGTGCCAGCAGTTTGGGACGGTCAATAGATACGCAGTATTTT; CDR3: CASSLGRSIDTQYF
D: TRBD2; V: TRBV5-1; size: NA; J: TRBJ2-2; DNA: TGCGCCAGCAGCGGAACGGGAGGGCCCTCCGGGGAGCTGTTTTTT; CDR3: CASSGTGGPSGELFF
D: TRBD2; V: TRBV30; size: NA; J: TRBJ2-7; DNA: TGTGCCTGGAGGGGTGCTAGCGGAATCTACGAGCAGTACTTC; CDR3: CAWRGASGIYEQYF
D: NA; V: TRBV18; size: NA; J: TRBJ2-2; DNA: TGTGCCAGCTCACCTTGGCGTGGGGAGCTGTTTTTT; CDR3: CASSPWRGELFF
D: NA; V: TRBV20-1; size: NA; J: TRBJ1-4; DNA: TGCAGTGCTAGAGGGGGTGAAAAACTGTTTTTT; CDR3: CSARGGEKLFF
D: TRBD1; V: TRBV7-8; size: NA; J: TRBJ1-6; DNA: TGTGCCATCGGACAGGGTTATTCACCCCTCCACTTT; CDR3: CAIGQGYSPLHF
D: NA; V: TRBV21-1; size: NA; J: TRBJ2-7; DNA: TGTGCCAGCAGCAAAGGTGGGGGCCAGTACTTC; CDR3: CASSKGGGQYF
D: NA; V: TRBV10-3; size: once; J: TRBJ1-5; DNA: TGTGCCATCAGTGACCGAGGGGGGTTGACTCAGCCCCAGCATTTT; CDR3: CAISDRGGLTQPQHF
D: TRBD1; V: TRBV7-2; size: NA; J: TRBJ2-3; DNA: TGTGCCAGCAGCTCCGACAGGGGAACAGATACGCAGTATTTT; CDR3: CASSSDRGTDTQYF
D: NA; V: TRBV4-1; size: NA; J: TRBJ2-1; DNA: TGCGCCAGCAGCCAAGCCGACCTGATACTGAGCTCCTACAATGAGCAGTTCTTC; CDR3: CASSQADLILSSYNEQFF
D: NA; V: TRBV18; size: NA; J: TRBJ1-2; DNA: TGTGCCAGCTCGTCAGGGTGGCTCTATGGCTACACCTTC; CDR3: CASSSGWLYGYTF
D: TRBD2; V: TRBV7-9; size: NA; J: TRBJ2-1; DNA: TGTGCCAGCAGCTTAAACCGGGGGGACAATGAGCAGTTCTTC; CDR3: CASSLNRGDNEQFF
D: NA; V: TRBV7-2; size: few; J: TRBJ2-7; DNA: TGTGCCAGCAGCTTCAGGGGTACCGGCGAGCAGTACTTC; CDR3: CASSFRGTGEQYF
D: NA; V: TRBV18; size: NA; J: TRBJ1-2; DNA: TGTGCCAGCTCACCCGACGTGGTTAGAAACGGCGGCTACACCTTC; CDR3: CASSPDVVRNGGYTF
D: TRBD1; V: TRBV2; size: NA; J: TRBJ1-2; DNA: TGTGCCAGCAGTCGGGACAGGGGGAACCGAGGCTATGGCTACACCTTC; CDR3: CASSRDRGNRGYGYTF
D: TRBD1; V: TRBV5-1; size: NA; J: TRBJ2-3; DNA: TGCGCCAGCAGAGGGACAGGGGGGTTGTCAGATACGCAGTATTTT; CDR3: CASRGTGGLSDTQYF
D: NA; V: TRBV7-2; size: NA; J: TRBJ1-4; DNA: TGTGCCAGCAGAGCCCGGACCGGTTGGGGTGAAAAACTGTTTTTT; CDR3: CASRARTGWGEKLFF
D: TRBD1; V: TRBV28; size: NA; J: TRBJ1-1; DNA: TGTGCCACCCGACAGGGGGCTGAAGCTTTCTTT; CDR3: CATRQGAEAFF
D: NA; V: TRBV5-1; size: NA; J: TRBJ2-7; DNA: TGCGCCAGCAGCCCCGGGACTCCGTTTGGGGAGCAGTACTTC; CDR3: CASSPGTPFGEQYF
D: NA; V: TRBV5-4; size: NA; J: TRBJ2-7; DNA: TGTGCCAGCAGCTTGGAGGGTCTCGACGAGCAGTACTTC; CDR3: CASSLEGLDEQYF
D: NA; V: TRBV5-6; size: NA; J: TRBJ2-1; DNA: TGTGCCAGCAGCTTGGGACAGCCGGACTACAATGAGCAGTTCTTC; CDR3: CASSLGQPDYNEQFF
D: TRBD1; V: TRBV5-4; size: few; J: TRBJ1-2; DNA: TGTGCCAGCAGCGCCCGGACAGGGGGCTATGGCTACACCTTC; CDR3: CASSARTGGYGYTF
D: NA; V: TRBV7-3; size: NA; J: TRBJ2-5; DNA: TGTGCCAGCAGTCGGACACCACAAGAGACCCAGTACTTC; CDR3: CASSRTPQETQYF
D: TRBD1; V: TRBV5-5; size: NA; J: TRBJ2-1; DNA: TGTGCCAGCAGCTTATTCGGGACAGGGGGCTACAATGAGCAGTTCTTC; CDR3: CASSLFGTGGYNEQFF
D: NA; V: TRBV7-9; size: few; J: TRBJ1-1; DNA: TGTGCCAGCAGCTTCCGGGGCTCTACTGAAGCTTTCTTT; CDR3: CASSFRGSTEAFF
D: NA; V: TRBV5-1; size: once; J: TRBJ1-1; DNA: TGCGCCAGCAGCTATGGAGGGAGATTGGACACTGAAGCTTTCTTT; CDR3: CASSYGGRLDTEAFF
D: NA; V: TRBV29-1; size: NA; J: TRBJ1-1; DNA: TGCAGCGTTGGGAATCAGGGATCTGAAGCTTTCTTT; CDR3: CSVGNQGSEAFF
D: NA; V: TRBV18; size: NA; J: TRBJ2-2; DNA: TGTGCCAGCTCACCTCGGGACGGAGACACCGGGGAGCTGTTTTTT; CDR3: CASSPRDGDTGELFF